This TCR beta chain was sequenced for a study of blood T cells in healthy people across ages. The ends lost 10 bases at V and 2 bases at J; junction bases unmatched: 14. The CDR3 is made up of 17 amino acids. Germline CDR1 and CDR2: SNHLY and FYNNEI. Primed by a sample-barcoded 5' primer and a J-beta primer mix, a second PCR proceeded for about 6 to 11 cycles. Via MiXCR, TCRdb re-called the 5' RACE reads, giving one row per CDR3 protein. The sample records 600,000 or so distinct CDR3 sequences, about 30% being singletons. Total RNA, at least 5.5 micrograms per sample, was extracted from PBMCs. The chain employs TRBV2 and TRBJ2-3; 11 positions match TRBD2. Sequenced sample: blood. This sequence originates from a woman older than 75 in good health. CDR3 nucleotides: TGTGCCACCAGATCCGAGACTAGCGGGGATAACACAGATACGCAGTATTTT. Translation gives CATRSETSGDNTDTQYF.